Below, 3 T cell receptor beta chains from the same sample are listed, as sequenced in a study of blood T cell repertoires in COVID-19. Assay used: immunoSEQ multiplex PCR; TCRdb lists only in-frame clones, some missing. Among 90,000 to 130,000 clones listed, less than 85% were seen once. Sequenced input: peripheral blood. Source of these receptors: a woman aged 40 to 49 with acute or convalescent COVID-19.

The rearrangement uses TRBV5-4 and TRBJ2-2; TRBD2 aligns across 7 bases. Unmatched junction bases numbered 4, after V lost 4 bases and J lost 1 base. CDR1 SGHNT and CDR2 YYREEE come from the germline V gene (reference sequence). This CDR3 spans 15 amino acids. CDR3 DNA: TGTGCCAGCAGCCCCGGGACTAAGAACACCGGGGAGCTGTTTTTT. Amino acids: CASSPGTKNTGELFF.

The V and J genes are TRBV23-1 and TRBJ1-6; no reliable D call. TRBV23-1 is labeled an ORF, and its function is uncertain. Trimming stripped 9 bases from V and 4 bases from J, with 7 bases between. The CDR3 loop spans 12 amino acids. The CDR3 DNA follows: TGCGCCAGGGTCAGGTATAATTCACCCCTCCACTTT. Its protein is CARVRYNSPLHF.

The chain is built from TRBV20-1 and TRBJ2-7; possibly TRBD2 for D (5 bases). The V end lost 3 bases, the J end lost 4 bases, and 10 bases lay between the germline ends. Germline V gene lookup returns CDR1 DFQATT and CDR2 SNEGSKA (reference sequence). CDR3 size: 12 residues. CDR3 region: CSASPTGYEQYF. The DNA of the CDR3 is TGCAGTGCTAGTCCTACGGGGTACGAGCAGTACTTC.